The entry that follows covers one T cell receptor beta chain sequence. Libraries were prepared by immunoSEQ multiplex PCR; TCRdb keeps only in-frame clonotypes and omits some of them. The table lists a few hundred thousand clones, 95% to 98% of them singletons. These data belong to a study of shared clonotypes between healthy human individuals. The CDR3 is 17 residues long. V shed 4 bases and J 0 bases; nucleotides not matched to a gene: 5. CDR1 is SGHNT and CDR2 is YYREEE in the germline V gene (reference sequence). This receptor was obtained from a woman in her 30s in good health. Sequenced material: naive CD4+ T cells sorted from blood. Subset: CD45RA+ positively selected. The chain employs TRBV5-4 and TRBJ2-7, with TRBD2 matching 15 bases. The CDR3 here is CASSQGLAGGYSYEQYF. DNA of the CDR3: TGTGCCAGCAGCCAGGGACTAGCGGGAGGTTACTCCTACGAGCAGTACTTC.